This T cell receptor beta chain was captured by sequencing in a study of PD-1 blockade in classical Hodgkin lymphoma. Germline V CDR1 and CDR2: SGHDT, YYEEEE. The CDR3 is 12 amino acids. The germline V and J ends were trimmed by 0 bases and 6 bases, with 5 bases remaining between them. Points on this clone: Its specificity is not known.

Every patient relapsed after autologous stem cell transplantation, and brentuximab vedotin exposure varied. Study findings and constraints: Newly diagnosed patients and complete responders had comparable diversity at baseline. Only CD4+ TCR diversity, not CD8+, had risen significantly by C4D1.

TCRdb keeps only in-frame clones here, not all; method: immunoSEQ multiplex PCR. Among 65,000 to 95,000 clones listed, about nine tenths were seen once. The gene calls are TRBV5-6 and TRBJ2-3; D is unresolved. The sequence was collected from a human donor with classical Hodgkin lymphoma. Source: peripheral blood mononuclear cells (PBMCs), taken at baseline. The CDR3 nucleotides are TGTGCCAGCAGCTTGGTGGGGGATACGCAGTATTTT. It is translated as CASSLVGDTQYF.